This note documents a single T cell receptor beta chain sequence. This record comes from a study of blood T cell repertoires in COVID-19. Libraries were prepared by immunoSEQ multiplex PCR; TCRdb keeps only in-frame clonotypes and omits some of them. This repertoire shows about 180,000 clones, 83% found once; its top ten account for 1.5%. The V gene's germline CDR1 is SGHVS and CDR2 FNYEAQ. The CDR3 spans 14 residues. Trimming pared 6 bases from V and 5 bases from J, leaving 15 bases between. The V gene is TRBV7-6, the J gene TRBJ2-3, with TRBD1 as a possible D gene (6 bases). The receptor was derived from a human donor in a cohort sampled during active COVID-19. The sample consisted of peripheral blood. CDR3 DNA: TGTGCCAGCAGTCGAGACTCCAGGGGAGATACGCAGTATTTT. Its translation is CASSRDSRGDTQYF.